Shown below are 26 T cell receptor beta chains from a single sample sequenced in a study of T-cell memory formation after mild COVID-19. TCRdb independently ran MiXCR on the 5' RACE reads; one entry per CDR3 protein. The table has some 190,000 distinct CDR3 sequences, approximately 20% seen once; the top ten hold 2% to 3%. The material sequenced was PBMCs or a T cell subset sorted from them (not recorded which). These receptors were obtained from an adult woman who had mild COVID-19 (a few samples of this study predate the infection). Cell type and time point are not known.

V gene TRBV30 combines with J gene TRBJ1-1, with 9 bases lining up with TRBD1. CDR1 is GTSNPN, CDR2 SVGIG, per germline (reference sequence). J was trimmed by 7 bases and V by 6 bases; bases with no gene match: 12. The CDR3 covers 14 residues. DNA of the CDR3: TGTGCCTGCGTACGGACAGGGGCCCGTGATGAAGCTTTCTTT. Translating it yields CACVRTGARDEAFF.

This clonotype was detected a few times. The gene calls are TRBV12-3 or TRBV12-4 and TRBJ1-4; D gene uncertain. The CDR3 is 15 amino acids. Trimming left V 4 bases short and J 0 bases short, with 9 bases between. CDR3: CASSSYRATNEKLFF. The DNA of the CDR3 is TGTGCCAGCAGTTCCTATAGGGCAACTAATGAAAAACTGTTTTTT.

This clonotype was detected only a few times. The chain joins TRBV7-9 to TRBJ1-1; D may be TRBD1 (5 bases). V lost 4 bases to trimming and J lost 5 bases, with 8 bases between them. Germline loops: CDR1 SEHNR, CDR2 FQNEAQ (reference sequence). This CDR3 comprises 12 residues. This CDR3 reads CASSWGTTEAFF. For the CDR3, the DNA is TGTGCCAGCAGCTGGGGGACTACTGAAGCTTTCTTT.

This clonotype showed up just a few times. The genes are TRBV5-1 and TRBJ2-7; 13 bases agree with TRBD2. Trimming took 8 bases from V and 2 from J; bases not matched to a gene: 1. The germline V gene has CDR1 SGHRS and CDR2 YFSETQ. The CDR3 runs 13 residues. The CDR3 DNA sequence: TGCGCCAGTGGACTAGCGGGGGCCTACGAGCAGTACTTC. This translates into CASGLAGAYEQYF.

This clonotype occurred many times. The gene calls are TRBV15 and TRBJ2-4; TRBD2 might be the D (5 bases). Trimming cost V 9 bases and J 0 bases, with 12 bases left between them. The CDR3 consists of 14 residues. Germline V CDR1 and CDR2: LNHNV, YYDKDF (reference sequence). The CDR3 reads CATDSGIAKNIQYF. The DNA for the CDR3 is TGTGCCACGGACTCTGGGATAGCCAAAAACATTCAGTACTTC.

The chain uses TRBV3-1 and TRBJ1-2, with 8 bases that match TRBD1. This CDR3 comprises 13 residues. CDR1 LGHDT and CDR2 YNNKEL come from the germline V gene (reference sequence). V trimming: 2 bases; J trimming: 6 bases; junction bases outside the gene matches: 2. The CDR3 region has the DNA TGTGCCAGCAGCCAACGGACAGGGAATGGCTACACCTTC. Its translation: CASSQRTGNGYTF.

This clonotype occurred a few times. V usage is TRBV12-3 or TRBV12-4 and J usage is TRBJ1-5, with D possibly TRBD1 on 6 matching bases. The CDR3 covers 17 residues. Trimming left V 3 bases short and J 3 bases short, with 18 bases between. CDR3 in amino acids: CASSFGLSQGANQPQHF. CDR3 DNA sequence: TGTGCCAGCAGTTTCGGGTTGTCACAGGGCGCCAATCAGCCCCAGCATTTT.

This clonotype was found a few times. The chain couples TRBV12-3 or TRBV12-4 to TRBJ2-7, with D tentatively TRBD2 (5 bases). CDR3 size: 14 residues. Trimming shortened V by 7 bases and J by 3 bases, and 16 bases separated the two germline ends. CDR3 in DNA: TGTGCCAGCACCTTAGAGGGTAATAGCTACGAGCAGTACTTC. This translates into CASTLEGNSYEQYF.

V gene TRBV12-3 or TRBV12-4 combines with J gene TRBJ1-1, with D tentatively TRBD1 (5 bases). CDR3 length equals 16 residues. V gave up 2 bases and J gave up 4 bases, with 17 bases separating them. The CDR3 nucleotides read TGTGCCAGCAGTTTATGGGGGGTAGGGAAAGGCACTGAAGCTTTCTTT. Translation: CASSLWGVGKGTEAFF.

This clonotype was seen only a few times. The rearrangement uses TRBV5-1 and TRBJ1-1; unclear D gene. CDR1 SGHRS and CDR2 YFSETQ come from the germline V gene. The CDR3 has 14 amino acids. Trimming took 4 bases from V and 2 from J, leaving 12 bases between them. The chain's CDR3 is CASSERTINTEAFF. The CDR3 DNA follows: TGCGCCAGCAGCGAAAGGACCATTAACACTGAAGCTTTCTTT.

This clonotype was picked up a small number of times. The J gene is TRBJ1-6, the V gene TRBV7-9; D not resolved. Trimming stripped 0 bases from V and 8 bases from J, with 8 bases between. CDR1 and CDR2 from the germline V gene are SEHNR and FQNEAQ (reference sequence). The CDR3 runs 14 residues. In nucleotides, the CDR3 is TGTGCCAGCAGCTTAGCGTTCGGGGATTCACCCCTCCACTTT. This sequence encodes CASSLAFGDSPLHF.

This chain joins TRBV3-1 and TRBJ2-7, with D uncertain. Deletions cut 1 base from V and 4 bases from J, with 8 bases between. CDR1 and CDR2 (germline): LGHDT, YNNKEL (reference sequence). This CDR3 has 13 residues. CDR3 protein: CASSQVGPYEQYF. CDR3 sequence (DNA): TGTGCCAGCAGCCAAGTGGGTCCTTACGAGCAGTACTTC.

This clonotype came up a few times. The chain combines TRBV20-1 with TRBJ2-3, with TRBD2 matching over 9 bases. Germline CDR1 reads DFQATT; CDR2 reads SNEGSKA (reference sequence). V lost 6 bases and J lost 2; bases outside the gene matches: 9. CDR3 length: 15 residues. CDR3 amino acids: CSAYRLADFTDTQYF. DNA for the CDR3: TGCAGTGCCTATAGACTAGCGGACTTCACAGATACGCAGTATTTT.

The rearrangement links TRBV6-6 to TRBJ1-2; D is unclear. Deletions cut 6 bases from V and 2 bases from J, with 10 bases between. From germline, CDR1 is MNHNY and CDR2 SVGAGI (reference sequence). The CDR3 loop spans 13 amino acids. The CDR3 bases are TGTGCCAGCAGCTCGGCGATAAACTATGGCTACACCTTC. As protein: CASSSAINYGYTF.

This clonotype was counted a few times. V and J are TRBV7-8 and TRBJ2-7; 9 nucleotides line up with TRBD1. V was clipped by 8 bases and J by 2 bases; unmatched bases: 19. Germline values: CDR1 SGHVS, CDR2 FQNEAQ. This CDR3 region has 18 residues. CDR3 nucleotide sequence: TGTGCCAGCTTGGGGGGCCGCAGACAGGGGGACGAAACCTACGAGCAGTACTTC. This encodes CASLGGRRQGDETYEQYF.

This chain connects TRBV5-1 to TRBJ2-3; D possibly corresponds to TRBD1 (5 bases). CDR3 length: 16 residues. Germline CDR1 is SGHRS and CDR2 is YFSETQ. Trimming stripped 6 bases from V and 2 bases from J, with 19 bases between. The CDR3 is CASTTTSGPNTDTQYF. CDR3 sequence (DNA): TGCGCCAGCACGACAACCTCAGGGCCGAACACAGATACGCAGTATTTT. Drawing the rest from reference TRBV5-1 and TRBJ2-3, the complete variable domain is KAGVTQTPRYLIKTRGQQVTLSCSPISGHRSVSWYQQTPGQGLQFLFEYFSETQRNKGNFPGRFSGRQFSNSRSEMNVSTLELGDSALYLCASTTTSGPNTDTQYFGPGTRLTVL.

The table lists this clonotype with a few counts. V is TRBV20-1 and J is TRBJ2-5, with D possibly TRBD2 on 5 matching bases. This CDR3 contains 14 residues. V lost 7 bases and J 0 bases, leaving 15 bases between the germline ends. CDR1 and CDR2 (germline): DFQATT, SNEGSKA (reference sequence). For the CDR3, the DNA is TGCAGTGTCAAGGGCGCGGGTTACCAAGAGACCCAGTACTTC. It is translated as CSVKGAGYQETQYF.

This clonotype has ten or more counts. As DNA, the CDR3 is TGTGCCAGCAGCCCGACCGCTACAGGGGATACTGAGCAGTTCTTC. Protein product: CASSPTATGDTEQFF. This chain uses TRBV7-2 with TRBJ2-1; 7 nucleotides match TRBD1. Germline assignment: CDR1 SGHTA and CDR2 FQGNSA. This CDR3 contains 15 residues. V was pared by 5 bases and J by 9 bases, with 13 bases of the junction left unmatched.

The table lists this clonotype with a few counts. The V call is TRBV19, the J call TRBJ2-5, with 8 bases that match TRBD1. V lost 5 bases, J lost 2 bases, and 7 bases stayed unmatched. Germline lookup yields CDR1 LNHDA and CDR2 SQIVND (reference sequence). This CDR3 region has 15 residues. In DNA form, the CDR3 reads TGTGCCAGTAGTCCTCAGGGGACAGGTCAAGAGACCCAGTACTTC. This sequence encodes CASSPQGTGQETQYF.

This clonotype has just a few counts. The rearrangement joins TRBV20-1 to TRBJ2-5, with TRBD2 matching 10 bases. Germline CDR1 DFQATT, CDR2 SNEGSKA (reference sequence). CDR3 length equals 17 residues. Losses at the gene ends were 0 bases for V and 3 bases for J; bases not matched to a gene: 10. The CDR3 here is CSAREPDSGGLEETQYF. CDR3 DNA: TGCAGTGCTAGAGAGCCAGATAGCGGGGGGCTGGAAGAGACCCAGTACTTC.

This clonotype has a single count. This chain uses TRBV7-3 with TRBJ2-1, with 8 bases lining up with TRBD2. Losses at the gene ends were 4 bases for V and 6 bases for J; bases not matched to a gene: 5. Germline V gene lookup returns CDR1 SGHTA and CDR2 FQGTGA. This CDR3 has 14 residues. The CDR3 is CASSSVAGRNEQFF. CDR3 DNA sequence: TGTGCCAGCAGCTCCGTAGCGGGACGCAATGAGCAGTTCTTC.

The gene calls are TRBV27 and TRBJ2-7; D might be TRBD1 (6 bases). Germline values: CDR1 MNHEY, CDR2 SMNVEV (reference sequence). V was cut by 5 bases and J by 0 bases, with 26 bases left in between. This CDR3 is 19 amino acids long. In nucleotides, the CDR3 is TGTGCCAGCAGTCGTAAAGGACCCGGGACATCTTTGAGCTCCTACGAGCAGTACTTC. It translates to CASSRKGPGTSLSSYEQYF.

The chain has TRBV7-2 and TRBJ1-2; 7 nucleotides agree with TRBD1. Germline-derived CDR1 and CDR2 are SGHTA and FQGNSA. With 2 bases clipped from V and 3 bases from J, the junction kept 3 bases outside the gene matches. The CDR3 extends over 14 amino acids. This chain's CDR3 is CASSLTGVDYGYTF. In DNA form, the CDR3 reads TGTGCCAGCAGCTTAACAGGGGTCGACTATGGCTACACCTTC.

Ten or more counts support this clonotype. DNA of the CDR3: TGCAGTGCCCTACAGCTGAACACTGAAGCTTTCTTT. Translation gives CSALQLNTEAFF. The rearrangement uses TRBV20-1 and TRBJ1-1, with D uncertain. V was shortened by 6 bases and J by 0 bases, with 8 bases between the two germline ends. The length of the CDR3 is 12 residues. Looked up from germline, CDR1 is DFQATT and CDR2 is SNEGSKA (reference sequence).

This clonotype was observed a handful of times. V gene TRBV20-1 combines with J gene TRBJ1-2; D might be TRBD1 (5 bases). Per the germline V gene, CDR1 is DFQATT and CDR2 is SNEGSKA (reference sequence). There are 13 residues in the CDR3. Trimming took off 0 bases at V and 5 bases at J, with 10 bases between the two ends. CDR3 nucleotide sequence: TGCAGTGCTAGAGAGGGGGAAGGGTATGGCTACACCTTC. Translating it yields CSAREGEGYGYTF.

The table lists this clonotype with a few counts. The chain is built from TRBV27 and TRBJ2-1, with 11 bases matching TRBD2. V dropped 6 bases and J dropped 7; count of bases not matched to a gene: 8. Per the germline V gene, CDR1 is MNHEY and CDR2 is SMNVEV (reference sequence). This CDR3 has 15 residues. The chain's CDR3 is CASRPASGRLNEQFF. Written as DNA, the CDR3 is TGTGCCAGCAGACCGGCTAGCGGGAGGTTAAATGAGCAGTTCTTC.